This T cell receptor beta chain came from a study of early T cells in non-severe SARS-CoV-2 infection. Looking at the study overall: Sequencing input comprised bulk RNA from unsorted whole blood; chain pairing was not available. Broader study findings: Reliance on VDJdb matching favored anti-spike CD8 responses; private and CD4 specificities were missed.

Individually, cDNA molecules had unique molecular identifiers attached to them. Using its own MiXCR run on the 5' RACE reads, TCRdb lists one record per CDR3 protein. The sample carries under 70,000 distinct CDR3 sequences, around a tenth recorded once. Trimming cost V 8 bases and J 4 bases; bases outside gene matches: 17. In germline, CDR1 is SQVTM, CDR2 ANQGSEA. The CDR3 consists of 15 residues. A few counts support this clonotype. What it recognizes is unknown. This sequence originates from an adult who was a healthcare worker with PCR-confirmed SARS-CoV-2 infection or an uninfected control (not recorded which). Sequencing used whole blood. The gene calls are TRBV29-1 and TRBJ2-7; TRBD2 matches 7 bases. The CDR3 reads CSPREHRDYSYEQYF. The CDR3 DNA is TGCAGCCCGCGAGAACACCGGGACTATTCATACGAGCAGTACTTC.